This is a list of T cell receptor beta chains from one sample in a study of T cells in Graves' hyperthyroidism and ophthalmopathy. TCRdb re-called the multiplex PCR reads through MiXCR, storing one row per CDR3 protein. This table holds 560,000 or so distinct CDR3 sequences, about 20% found once. Sequencing used blood. The receptors come from a man aged 35-49 years with Graves' ophthalmopathy. The CDR3 runs from the conserved cysteine through the conserved F or W.

cdr3_aa | j_call | v_call | cdr3_length
CASSITSSGRPGELFF | TRBJ2-2 | TRBV19 | 16
CSGLGGTEAFF | TRBJ1-1 | TRBV29-1 | 11
CASSPGLAFGKTQYF | TRBJ2-5 | TRBV9 | 15
CASSLRQGARTGELFF | TRBJ2-2 | TRBV7-2 | 16
CASSLAGPGTDTQYF | TRBJ2-3 | TRBV7-2 | 15
CSADTGQYNEQFF | TRBJ2-1 | TRBV20-1 | 13
CASSKIAGGPVYEQYF | TRBJ2-7 | TRBV7-9 | 16
CASSQLDDSYNSPLHF | TRBJ1-6 | TRBV4-1 | 16
CASSVGLQGRVKSPLHF | TRBJ1-6 | TRBV9 | 17
CSARLAPRGQYF | TRBJ2-7 | TRBV20-1 | 12
CASSPYATANYGYTF | TRBJ1-2 | TRBV3-1 | 15
CASSQEQAGLETQYF | TRBJ2-5 | TRBV14 | 15
CASSAGGHNTEAFF | TRBJ1-1 | TRBV6-2/TRBV6-3 | 14
CASLPQGRPYEQYF | TRBJ2-7 | TRBV12-3/TRBV12-4 | 14
CASSLTSGKDTQYF | TRBJ2-3 | TRBV5-1 | 14
CASSPGREGINIQYF | TRBJ2-4 | TRBV5-1 | 15
CASSESTGTGDQPQHF | TRBJ1-5 | TRBV6-4 | 16
CASSSLGRQRGNSYEQYF | TRBJ2-7 | TRBV11-2 | 18
CASSPSLNEKLFF | TRBJ1-4 | TRBV4-2 | 13
CASSPGLRDQETQYF | TRBJ2-5 | TRBV13 | 15
CASSFQSGPNTEAFF | TRBJ1-1 | TRBV28 | 15
CATRHQIAEPNYGYTF | TRBJ1-2 | TRBV24-1 | 16